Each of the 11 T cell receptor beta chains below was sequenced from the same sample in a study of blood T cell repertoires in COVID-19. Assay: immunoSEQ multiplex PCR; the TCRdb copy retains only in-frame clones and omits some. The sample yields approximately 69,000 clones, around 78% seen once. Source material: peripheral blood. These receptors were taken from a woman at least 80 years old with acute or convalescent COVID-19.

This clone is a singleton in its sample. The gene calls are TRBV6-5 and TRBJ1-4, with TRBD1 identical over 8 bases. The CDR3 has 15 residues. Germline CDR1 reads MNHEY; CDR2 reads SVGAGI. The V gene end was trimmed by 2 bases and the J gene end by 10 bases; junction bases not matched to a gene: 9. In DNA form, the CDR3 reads TGTGCCAGCAGTTACACGACAGGGGAGGGAGGAAAACTGTTTTTT. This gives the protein CASSYTTGEGGKLFF.

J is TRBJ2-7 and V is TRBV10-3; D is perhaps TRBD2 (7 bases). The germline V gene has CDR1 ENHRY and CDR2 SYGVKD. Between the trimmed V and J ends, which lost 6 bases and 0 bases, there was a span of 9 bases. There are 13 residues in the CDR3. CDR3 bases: TGTGCCATCAGCCGGGGGGCCTCCTACGAGCAGTACTTC. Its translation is CAISRGASYEQYF.

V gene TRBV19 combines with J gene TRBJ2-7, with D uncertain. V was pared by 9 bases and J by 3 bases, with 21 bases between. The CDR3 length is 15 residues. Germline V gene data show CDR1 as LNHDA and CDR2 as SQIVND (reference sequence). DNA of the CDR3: TGTGCCAGCCCCCCCTCTCGTATAACGAGCTACGAGCAGTACTTC. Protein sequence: CASPPSRITSYEQYF.

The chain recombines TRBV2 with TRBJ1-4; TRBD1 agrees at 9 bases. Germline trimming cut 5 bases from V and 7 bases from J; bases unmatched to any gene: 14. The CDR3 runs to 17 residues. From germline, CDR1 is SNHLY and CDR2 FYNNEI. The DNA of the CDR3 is TGTGCCAGCAGTCGGTCCCGGGACAGGGTGGTTGGTGAAAAACTGTTTTTT. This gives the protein CASSRSRDRVVGEKLFF.

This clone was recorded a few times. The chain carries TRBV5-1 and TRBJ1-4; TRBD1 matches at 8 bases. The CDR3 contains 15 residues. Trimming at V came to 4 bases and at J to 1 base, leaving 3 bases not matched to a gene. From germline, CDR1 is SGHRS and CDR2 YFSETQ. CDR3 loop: CASSPGTGTNEKLFF. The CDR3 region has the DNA TGCGCCAGCAGCCCCGGGACAGGAACTAATGAAAAACTGTTTTTT.

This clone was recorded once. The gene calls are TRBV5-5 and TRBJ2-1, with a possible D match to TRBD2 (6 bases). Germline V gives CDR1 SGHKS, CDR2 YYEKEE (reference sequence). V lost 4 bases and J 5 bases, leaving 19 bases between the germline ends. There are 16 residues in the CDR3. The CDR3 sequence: CASSQLRTIRDNEQFF. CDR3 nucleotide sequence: TGTGCCAGCAGCCAACTACGGACTATACGGGACAATGAGCAGTTCTTC.

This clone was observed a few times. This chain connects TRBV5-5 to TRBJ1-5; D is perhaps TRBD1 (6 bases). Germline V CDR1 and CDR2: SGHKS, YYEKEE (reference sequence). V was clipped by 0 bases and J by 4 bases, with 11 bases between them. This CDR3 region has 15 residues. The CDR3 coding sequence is TGTGCCAGCAGCTTGGAGGCAGGGGTAAATCAGCCCCAGCATTTT. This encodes CASSLEAGVNQPQHF.

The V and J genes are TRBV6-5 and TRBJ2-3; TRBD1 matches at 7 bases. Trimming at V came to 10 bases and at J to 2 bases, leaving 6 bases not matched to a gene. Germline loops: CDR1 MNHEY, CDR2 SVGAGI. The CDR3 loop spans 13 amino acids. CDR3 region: CATGQVTTDTQYF. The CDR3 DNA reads TGTGCCACCGGACAGGTGACCACAGATACGCAGTATTTT.

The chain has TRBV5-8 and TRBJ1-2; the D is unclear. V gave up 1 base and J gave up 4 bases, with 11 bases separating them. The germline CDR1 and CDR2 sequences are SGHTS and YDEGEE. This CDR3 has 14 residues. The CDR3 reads CASSLWIRLYGYTF. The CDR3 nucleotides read TGTGCCAGCAGCTTGTGGATCAGGCTCTATGGCTACACCTTC.

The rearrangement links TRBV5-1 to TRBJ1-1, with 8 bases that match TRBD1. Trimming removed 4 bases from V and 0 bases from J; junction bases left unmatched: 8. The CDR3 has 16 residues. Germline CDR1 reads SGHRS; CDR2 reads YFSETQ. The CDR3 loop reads CASSPNPGGLNTEAFF. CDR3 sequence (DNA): TGCGCCAGCAGCCCGAATCCAGGGGGCCTGAACACTGAAGCTTTCTTT. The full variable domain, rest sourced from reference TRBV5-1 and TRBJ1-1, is KAGVTQTPRYLIKTRGQQVTLSCSPISGHRSVSWYQQTPGQGLQFLFEYFSETQRNKGNFPGRFSGRQFSNSRSEMNVSTLELGDSALYLCASSPNPGGLNTEAFFGQGTRLTVV.

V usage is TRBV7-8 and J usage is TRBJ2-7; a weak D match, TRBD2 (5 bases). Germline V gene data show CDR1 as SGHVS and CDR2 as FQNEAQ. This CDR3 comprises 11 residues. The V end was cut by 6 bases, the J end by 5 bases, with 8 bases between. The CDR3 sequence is CASSSDHEQYF. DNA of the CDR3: TGTGCCAGCAGTAGCGATCACGAGCAGTACTTC.